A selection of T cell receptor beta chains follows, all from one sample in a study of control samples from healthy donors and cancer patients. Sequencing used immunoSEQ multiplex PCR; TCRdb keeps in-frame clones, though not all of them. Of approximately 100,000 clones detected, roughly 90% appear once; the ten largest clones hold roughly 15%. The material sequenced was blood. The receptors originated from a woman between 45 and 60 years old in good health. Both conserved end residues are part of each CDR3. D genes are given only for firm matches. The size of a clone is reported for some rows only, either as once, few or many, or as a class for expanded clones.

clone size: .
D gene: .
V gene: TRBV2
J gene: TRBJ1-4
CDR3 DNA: TGTGCCAGCAGTCGGACAGACCTTAATGAAAAACTGTTTTTT
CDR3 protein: CASSRTDLNEKLFF

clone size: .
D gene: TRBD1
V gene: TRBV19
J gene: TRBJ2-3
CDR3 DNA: TGTGCCAGTAGTAGGGTCGAGACGGGGACAGGTACGCAGTATTTT
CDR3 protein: CASSRVETGTGTQYF

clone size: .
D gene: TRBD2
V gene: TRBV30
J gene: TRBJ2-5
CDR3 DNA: TGTGCCTGGACCGTACCCCCGGGACTAGCGGGGTGGGGGACCCAGTACTTC
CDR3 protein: CAWTVPPGLAGWGTQYF

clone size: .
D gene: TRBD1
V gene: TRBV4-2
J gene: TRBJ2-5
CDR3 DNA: TGTGCCAGCAGCCACGAATACAGGGGGCAAGAGACCCAGTACTTC
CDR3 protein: CASSHEYRGQETQYF

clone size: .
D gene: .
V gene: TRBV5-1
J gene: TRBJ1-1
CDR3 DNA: TGCGCCAGCAGCTTGGACGGCGGTGGAGAAGCTTTCTTT
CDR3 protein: CASSLDGGGEAFF

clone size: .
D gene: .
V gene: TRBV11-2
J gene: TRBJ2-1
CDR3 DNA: TGTGCCAGCAGCTTAGGTCAGCGGTTAATGTTCTTC
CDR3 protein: CASSLGQRLMFF

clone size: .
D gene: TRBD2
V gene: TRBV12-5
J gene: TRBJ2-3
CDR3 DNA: TGTGCTAGTGGTTTGGTAGGTCAGAAGGGCGGGGGACGCACAGATACGCAGTATTTT
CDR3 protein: CASGLVGQKGGGRTDTQYF

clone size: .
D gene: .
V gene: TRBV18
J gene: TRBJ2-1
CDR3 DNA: TGTGCCAGCTCATTAAGGTCGAGGAGCTCCTACAATGAGCAGTTCTTC
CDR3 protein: CASSLRSRSSYNEQFF

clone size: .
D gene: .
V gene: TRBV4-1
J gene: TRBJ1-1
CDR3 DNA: TGCGCCAGCAGCGAGGTAGGAGGGTTGACTGAAGCTTTCTTT
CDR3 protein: CASSEVGGLTEAFF

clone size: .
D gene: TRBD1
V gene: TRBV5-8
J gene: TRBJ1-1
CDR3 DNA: TGTGCCAGCAGCTTCAGGACAGGGCCGGGGACTGAAGCTTTCTTT
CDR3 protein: CASSFRTGPGTEAFF

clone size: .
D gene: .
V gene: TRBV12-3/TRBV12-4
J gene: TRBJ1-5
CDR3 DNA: TGTGCCAGCAGTTTAGGTGGTCAGCCCCAGCATTTT
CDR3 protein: CASSLGGQPQHF

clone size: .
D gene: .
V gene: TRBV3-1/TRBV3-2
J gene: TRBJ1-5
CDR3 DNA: TGTGCCAGCAGCCAAGTTTGGGGGGCAGGGCAGCCCCAGCATTTT
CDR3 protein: CASSQVWGAGQPQHF

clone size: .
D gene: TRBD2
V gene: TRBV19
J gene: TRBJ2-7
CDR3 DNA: TGTGCCAGTAGTACTTCTGGCGGGGGTCCCTACGAGCAGTACTTC
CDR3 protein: CASSTSGGGPYEQYF

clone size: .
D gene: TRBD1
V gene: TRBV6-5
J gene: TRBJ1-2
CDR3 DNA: TGTGCCAGCAGTCACAGACAGGGAGGCTACACCTTC
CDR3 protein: CASSHRQGGYTF

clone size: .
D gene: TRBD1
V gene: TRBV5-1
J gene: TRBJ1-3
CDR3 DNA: TGCGCCAGCAGGAAAGGAACGGGACAGGGGGCAAACACCATATATTTT
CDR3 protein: CASRKGTGQGANTIYF

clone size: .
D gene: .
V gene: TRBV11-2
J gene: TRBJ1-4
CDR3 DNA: TGTGCCAGCAGCTCACTCATCGGGTATGAAAAACTGTTTTTT
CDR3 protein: CASSSLIGYEKLFF

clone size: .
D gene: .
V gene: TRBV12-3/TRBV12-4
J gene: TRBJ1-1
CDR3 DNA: TGTGCCAGTCAGCCTTGGGCTACAGAAGCTTTCTTT
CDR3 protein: CASQPWATEAFF

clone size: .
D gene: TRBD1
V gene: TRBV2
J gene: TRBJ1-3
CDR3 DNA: TGTGCCAGCAGTTTGATACACCCGGGACAGGGGTCCTCTGGAAACACCATATATTTT
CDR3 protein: CASSLIHPGQGSSGNTIYF

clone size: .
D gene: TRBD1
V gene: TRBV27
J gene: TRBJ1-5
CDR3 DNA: TGTGCCAGCAGTACCCTTGGGACAGGGGGCTACCAGCCCCAGCATTTT
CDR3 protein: CASSTLGTGGYQPQHF

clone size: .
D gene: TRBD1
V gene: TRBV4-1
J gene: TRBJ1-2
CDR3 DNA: TGCGCCAGCAGCCAAGTAGCGCGCGCCGGGACAGGGTATGGCTACACCTTC
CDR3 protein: CASSQVARAGTGYGYTF

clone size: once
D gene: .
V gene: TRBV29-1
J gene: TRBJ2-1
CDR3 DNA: TGCAGCGTTGAAGGAGGAGGGACCGGATACAATGAGCAGTTCTTC
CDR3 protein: CSVEGGGTGYNEQFF

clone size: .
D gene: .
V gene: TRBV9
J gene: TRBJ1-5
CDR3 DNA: TGTGCCAGCAGCTTCGGGTTGACTCAGCCCCAGCATTTT
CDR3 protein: CASSFGLTQPQHF

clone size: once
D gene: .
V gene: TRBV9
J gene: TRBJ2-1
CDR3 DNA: TGTGCCAGCACGGAGTTGGCCTACAATGAGCAGTTCTTC
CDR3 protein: CASTELAYNEQFF

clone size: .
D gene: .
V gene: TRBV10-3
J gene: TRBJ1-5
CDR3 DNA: TGTGCCATCAGTGAGCTGTACAATCAGCCCCAGCATTTT
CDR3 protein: CAISELYNQPQHF

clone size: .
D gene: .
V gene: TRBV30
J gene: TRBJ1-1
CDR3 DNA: TGTGCCTGCCTGAATAGGCGGGTTGGTGAAGCTTTCTTT
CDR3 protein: CACLNRRVGEAFF

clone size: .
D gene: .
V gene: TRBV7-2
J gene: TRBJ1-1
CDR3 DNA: TGTGCCAGCAGCATCACAGGCCGGGAAATGAACACTGAAGCTTTCTTT
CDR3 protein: CASSITGREMNTEAFF

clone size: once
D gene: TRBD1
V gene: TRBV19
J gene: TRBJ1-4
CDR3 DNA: TGTGCCAGTAGGATTACTGCCGGGACAGTAGGCCCAACTAATGAAAAACTGTTTTTT
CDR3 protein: CASRITAGTVGPTNEKLFF